These 26 T cell receptor beta chains were sequenced from one sample in a study of CD4+ T cells in melanoma. The protocol was immunoSEQ multiplex PCR, while the TCRdb copy is restricted to in-frame clones and leaves out a portion. Of some 4,900 clones listed, roughly three fifths are singletons. Sequences were obtained from cells from a culture (not recorded whether cultured in vitro). The receptors come from a human donor with melanoma.

This chain uses TRBV19 with TRBJ2-1, with 9 positions matching TRBD2. V was pared by 5 bases and J by 4 bases, with 6 bases of the junction left unmatched. Germline values: CDR1 LNHDA, CDR2 SQIVND (reference sequence). CDR3 length: 15 amino acids. CDR3 residues: CASSFASGEYNEQFF. CDR3 nucleotide sequence: TGTGCCAGTAGTTTTGCTAGCGGGGAATACAATGAGCAGTTCTTC.

In DNA, the CDR3 is TGTGCTAGTGGGACAGGGGGAGAGACCCAGTACTTC. It codes for CASGTGGETQYF. The rearrangement links TRBV12-5 to TRBJ2-5, with TRBD1 identical over 9 bases. Germline loops: CDR1 LGHNT, CDR2 FRNRAP. The CDR3 spans 12 residues. J was trimmed by 4 bases and V by 6 bases; bases with no gene match: 0.

The rearrangement links TRBV30 to TRBJ2-7; D gene uncertain. This CDR3 has 11 amino acids. Germline CDR1 and CDR2: GTSNPN and SVGIG (reference sequence). Trimming took 4 bases from V and 1 from J, leaving 5 bases between them. The CDR3 here is CAWTKSYEQYF. DNA for the CDR3: TGTGCCTGGACCAAGTCCTACGAGCAGTACTTC.

The chain is built from TRBV18 and TRBJ2-7; TRBD1 matches 8 bases. Germline V gene sequence: CDR1 KGHSH, CDR2 LQKENI. This CDR3 spans 15 amino acids. Trimming cost V 4 bases and J 2 bases; bases outside gene matches: 7. CDR3 protein: CASSQTGTGPYEQYF. DNA for the CDR3: TGTGCCAGCTCACAAACCGGGACAGGCCCCTACGAGCAGTACTTC. Full variable domain (remainder filled in from reference TRBV18 and TRBJ2-7): NAGVMQNPRHLVRRRGQEARLRCSPMKGHSHVYWYRQLPEEGLKFMVYLQKENIIDESGMPKERFSAEFPKEGPSILRIQQVVRGDSAAYFCASSQTGTGPYEQYFGPGTRLTVT.

On this clone itself: Other DNA sequences in this specimen translate into the identical CDR3. V is TRBV10-3 and J is TRBJ2-7; D not certain. Germline CDR1 reads ENHRY; CDR2 reads SYGVKD. The V and J ends lost 0 bases and 2 bases respectively, with 2 bases between them. The CDR3 covers 12 residues. CDR3 protein: CAISESPYEQYF. CDR3 DNA: TGTGCCATCAGTGAGTCTCCCTACGAGCAGTACTTC.

This chain connects TRBV19 to TRBJ1-2; 8 nucleotides agree with TRBD1. J lost 3 bases, V lost 3 bases, and 18 bases had no gene match. The germline gives CDR1 LNHDA, CDR2 SQIVND (reference sequence). The CDR3 is 19 amino acids. The CDR3 DNA sequence: TGTGCCAGTAGTATTCGAACTCCCCCGGGACAGGCCCCCGACTATGGCTACACCTTC. Its translation: CASSIRTPPGQAPDYGYTF.

CDR3 residues: CASRGLRGVTGNTIYF. The DNA for the CDR3 is TGTGCCAGCAGGGGACTCAGGGGTGTCACTGGAAACACCATATATTTT. J is TRBJ1-3 and V is TRBV2; possible D gene TRBD1, 6 bases. This CDR3 contains 16 residues. The germline V gene has CDR1 SNHLY and CDR2 FYNNEI. V lost 6 bases and J lost 2, with 17 bases in between.

The rearrangement uses TRBV5-1 and TRBJ1-3; D not certain. This CDR3 is 15 amino acids long. The ends were cut back, 4 bases at V and 4 bases at J, with 15 bases in the middle. Germline lookup yields CDR1 SGHRS and CDR2 YFSETQ. CDR3 in DNA: TGCGCCAGCAGCCTAGACCTTTCTTTGGGAAACACCATATATTTT. Translating it yields CASSLDLSLGNTIYF. The complete variable domain, with remaining parts taken from reference TRBV5-1 and TRBJ1-3, reads KAGVTQTPRYLIKTRGQQVTLSCSPISGHRSVSWYQQTPGQGLQFLFEYFSETQRNKGNFPGRFSGRQFSNSRSEMNVSTLELGDSALYLCASSLDLSLGNTIYFGEGSWLTVV.

The chain recombines TRBV11-3 with TRBJ1-1, with D possibly TRBD1 on 6 matching bases. Trimming left V 5 bases short and J 2 bases short, with 9 bases between. This CDR3 has 13 amino acids. CDR1 is SGHNT and CDR2 is YENEEA in the germline V gene. This CDR3 is CASSQGSNTEAFF. Written as DNA, the CDR3 is TGTGCCAGCAGCCAGGGGAGTAACACTGAAGCTTTCTTT.

The chain joins TRBV2 to TRBJ2-5; TRBD2 matches 13 bases. V lost 4 bases and J lost 2; bases outside the gene matches: 13. The CDR3 extends over 19 amino acids. CDR1 SNHLY and CDR2 FYNNEI come from the germline V gene. The CDR3 is CASSGGLAGRWYQQETQYF. The CDR3 region has the DNA TGTGCCAGCAGTGGGGGACTAGCGGGGAGGTGGTACCAACAAGAGACCCAGTACTTC.

The V call is TRBV7-3, the J call TRBJ2-2; D gene unclear. Trimming pared 2 bases from V and 1 base from J, leaving 8 bases between. This CDR3 region has 15 residues. CDR1 SGHTA and CDR2 FQGTGA come from the germline V gene. CDR3 region: CASSLGGVNTGELFF. The DNA of the CDR3 is TGTGCCAGCAGCTTAGGTGGGGTGAACACCGGGGAGCTGTTTTTT.

The chain carries TRBV29-1 and TRBJ2-7; 10 nucleotides line up with TRBD1. Per germline, CDR1 SQVTM and CDR2 ANQGSEA. V lost 6 bases and J lost 3; bases outside the gene matches: 8. This CDR3 contains 14 residues. The CDR3 loop is CSVAPRTGGYEQYF. In DNA form, the CDR3 reads TGCAGCGTCGCCCCCCGGACAGGGGGCTACGAGCAGTACTTC.

This clone is medium-sized by share. V is TRBV30 and J is TRBJ2-7; 8 bases fit TRBD1. Germline CDR1 and CDR2: GTSNPN and SVGIG (reference sequence). The trim removed 3 bases at V and 1 base at J, leaving 8 bases unmatched. This CDR3 has 15 amino acids. The CDR3: CAWRAGTGSSYEQYF. Here the CDR3 DNA reads TGTGCCTGGAGAGCCGGGACAGGTTCGTCCTACGAGCAGTACTTC. Drawing the rest from reference TRBV30 and TRBJ2-7, the complete variable domain is SQTIHQWPATLVQPVGSPLSLECTVEGTSNPNLYWYRQAAGRGLQLLFYSVGIGQISSEVPQNLSASRPQDRQFILSSKKLLLSDSGFYLCAWRAGTGSSYEQYFGPGTRLTVT.

This clone is termed medium-sized. The J gene is TRBJ2-2, the V gene TRBV9; D call uncertain. This CDR3 region has 13 residues. From germline, CDR1 is SGDLS and CDR2 YYNGEE. The V and J ends lost 0 bases and 4 bases respectively, with 4 bases between them. CDR3 region: CASSVEGTGELFF. The CDR3 region has the DNA TGTGCCAGCAGCGTAGAAGGCACCGGGGAGCTGTTTTTT.

The V gene is TRBV10-2, the J gene TRBJ1-1; D not certain. This CDR3 is 14 amino acids long. V was trimmed by 6 bases and J by 0 bases, leaving 11 bases between them. CDR1 is WSHSY and CDR2 is SAAADI in the germline V gene. In DNA form, the CDR3 reads TGCGCCAGCAGGGAAGGCGCTCTGAACACTGAAGCTTTCTTT. This gives the protein CASREGALNTEAFF.

The chain joins TRBV11-2 to TRBJ1-3, with D unclear. Per germline, CDR1 SGHAT and CDR2 FQNNGV. The CDR3 has 17 amino acids. V lost 2 bases, J lost 4 bases, and 18 bases lay in between. This chain's CDR3 is CASSLSPNSGFGNTIYF. In DNA, the CDR3 is TGTGCCAGCAGCTTATCCCCGAACAGCGGCTTCGGAAACACCATATATTTT. Together with reference TRBV11-2 and TRBJ1-3, the CDR3 gives the full variable domain: EAGVAQSPRYKIIEKRQSVAFWCNPISGHATLYWYQQILGQGPKLLIQFQNNGVVDDSQLPKDRFSAERLKGVDSTLKIQPAKLEDSAVYLCASSLSPNSGFGNTIYFGEGSWLTVV.

CDR3: CASSLGSKDPQYF. In nucleotides, the CDR3 is TGTGCCAGCAGCTTAGGATCTAAGGACCCGCAGTATTTT. The gene calls are TRBV7-9 and TRBJ2-3; D unclear. Germline CDR1 SEHNR, CDR2 FQNEAQ (reference sequence). Trimming took off 1 base at V and 10 bases at J, with 12 bases between the two ends. This CDR3 contains 13 residues.

V and J are TRBV12-3 or TRBV12-4 and TRBJ2-7; 8 positions match TRBD1. Losses at the gene ends were 5 bases for V and 1 base for J; bases not matched to a gene: 1. This CDR3 has 13 amino acids. The CDR3 region is CASSRTGSYEQYF. CDR3 DNA: TGTGCCAGCAGTAGGACAGGGTCCTACGAGCAGTACTTC.

The chain employs TRBV7-6 and TRBJ2-3, with TRBD1 identical over 9 bases. With V trimmed by 5 bases and J by 2 bases, 8 bases remained unmatched. The germline V gene encodes CDR1 SGHVS and CDR2 FNYEAQ. The CDR3 spans 16 residues. CDR3 DNA sequence: TGTGCCAGCAGCCTGACAGGACAGGGGACCACAGATACGCAGTATTTT. Protein: CASSLTGQGTTDTQYF. Full variable domain (missing parts from reference TRBV7-6 and TRBJ2-3): GAGVSQSPRYKVTKRGQDVALRCDPISGHVSLYWYRQALGQGPEFLTYFNYEAQQDKSGLPNDRFSAERPEGSISTLTIQRTEQRDSAMYRCASSLTGQGTTDTQYFGPGTRLTVL.

The chain joins TRBV18 to TRBJ2-2, with 7 bases fitting TRBD1. The CDR3 runs 16 residues. The V and J ends lost 6 bases and 0 bases, in that order; junction bases with no gene match: 7. Germline V gene lookup returns CDR1 KGHSH and CDR2 LQKENI. CDR3 in amino acids: CASSPGGLANTGELFF. CDR3 sequence (DNA): TGTGCCAGCTCTCCAGGGGGTCTAGCGAACACCGGGGAGCTGTTTTTT. The whole variable domain, remainder taken from reference TRBV18 and TRBJ2-2, is NAGVMQNPRHLVRRRGQEARLRCSPMKGHSHVYWYRQLPEEGLKFMVYLQKENIIDESGMPKERFSAEFPKEGPSILRIQQVVRGDSAAYFCASSPGGLANTGELFFGEGSRLTVL.

The chain carries TRBV7-3 and TRBJ2-5, with D maybe TRBD2 (6 bases). Trimming removed 1 base from V and 5 bases from J, with 8 bases in between. Germline-derived CDR1 and CDR2 are SGHTA and FQGTGA. This CDR3 is built from 13 residues. The CDR3 is CASSLMGGETQYF. CDR3 nucleotide sequence: TGTGCCAGCAGCTTAATGGGGGGTGAGACCCAGTACTTC.

This chain joins TRBV5-5 and TRBJ2-1, with 12 bases lining up with TRBD1. This CDR3 spans 18 amino acids. Trimming took 2 bases from V and 0 from J; bases not matched to a gene: 6. Germline V gene lookup returns CDR1 SGHKS and CDR2 YYEKEE (reference sequence). The CDR3 sequence is CASSLWDRGRSSYNEQFF. Here the CDR3 DNA reads TGTGCCAGCAGCTTATGGGACAGGGGGCGGAGCTCCTACAATGAGCAGTTCTTC.

A note on this clone: A much larger clone lies one base from this, so it may be a read error. Other DNA sequences in the sample encode the same CDR3. V and J are TRBV6-5 and TRBJ2-7; 9 nucleotides agree with TRBD1. The V segment lost 6 bases and the J segment 0 bases; nucleotides outside the gene matches: 3. The germline V gene encodes CDR1 MNHEY and CDR2 SVGAGI. This CDR3 contains 14 residues. CDR3 in amino acids: CASSPGQGSYEQYF. In nucleotides, the CDR3 is TGTGCCAGCAGCCCGGGACAGGGCTCCTACGAGCAGTACTTC.

V usage is TRBV6-5 and J usage is TRBJ1-5; D gene unclear. The V gene's germline CDR1 is MNHEY and CDR2 SVGAGI. The CDR3 length is 14 residues. V gave up 6 bases and J gave up 0 bases, with 9 bases separating them. CDR3 protein: CASSGGFSNQPQHF. DNA of the CDR3: TGTGCCAGCAGCGGTGGGTTTAGCAATCAGCCCCAGCATTTT.

This clone has a single count. The chain combines TRBV9 with TRBJ2-2; no clear D. CDR1 is SGDLS, CDR2 YYNGEE, per germline. V was shortened by 6 bases and J by 3 bases, with 18 bases between the two germline ends. The CDR3 has 16 residues. In nucleotides, the CDR3 is TGTGCCAGCACCCCTTGGGCGGAAGGTGACACCGGGGAGCTGTTTTTT. This gives the protein CASTPWAEGDTGELFF.

The rearrangement uses TRBV27 and TRBJ1-2; a weak D match, TRBD1 (5 bases). There are 13 residues in the CDR3. Germline V lookup: CDR1 MNHEY, CDR2 SMNVEV (reference sequence). V lost 3 bases and J lost 5, with 10 bases in between. The CDR3 nucleotides are TGTGCCAGCAGTTTCCGGGGGGGGTATGGCTACACCTTC. This sequence encodes CASSFRGGYGYTF.